This T cell receptor beta chain was profiled in a study of beta chain features in type 1 diabetes. This clone turned up a few times. Its target is not known. Expressed TCRB transcripts were sequenced because the entire RNA isolate underwent reverse transcription. Read counts averaged approximately 3.5 million for samples of naive, central memory and regulatory T cells. The assay was immunoSEQ multiplex PCR, and TCRdb's table has in-frame clones only and misses some. The data hold just over 600,000 clones, with 15% to 18% observed a single time. Based on CD45RO/CCR7/CD25/CD127/CD95/CD27, CD4+ regulatory, stem cell-like memory, naive and central memory cells were sorted. This CDR3 spans 15 amino acids. Germline CDR1 is PRHDT and CDR2 is FYEKMQ (reference sequence). Trimming at V came to 5 bases and at J to 2 bases, leaving 7 bases not matched to a gene. Whole-study findings and limits: Fewer junction insertions and more nucleotide deletions appeared in type 1 diabetes patients.

The sample was naive CD4+ T cells from blood. The receptor was isolated from a man between 18 and 29 years old in good health. The chain carries TRBV13 and TRBJ2-7; TRBD2 aligns across 9 bases. CDR3 coding DNA: TGTGCCAGCAGCGGCCCGGGACTAGCCGCCTACGAGCAGTACTTC. As protein: CASSGPGLAAYEQYF.